This T cell receptor beta chain was found in a study of regulatory T cells in long-lasting Graves disease. The CDR3 runs 14 residues. The germline V gene encodes CDR1 PRHDT and CDR2 FYEKMQ (reference sequence). V lost 6 bases and J lost 1, with 12 bases in between. Many counts were recorded for this clonotype. Noted time point: newly diagnosed GD, antithyroid drugs for less than 3 months. Scientists built the TCR library using RNA that was extracted from PBMCs. CDR3 regions were amplified by Arm-PCR using iRepertoire HTBI primers to build TCR beta libraries. TCRdb redid the calling of the multiplex PCR reads with MiXCR, one entry per CDR3 protein. The sample shows hundreds of thousands of distinct CDR3 sequences, 13% of them seen only once. This sample was shared with a second study, whose subject was T cells in Graves' hyperthyroidism and ophthalmopathy. That paper notes: Blood samples included most of the expanded thyroid clonotypes exceeding 0.001.

The TCR comes from a man aged 25 to 40 with Graves disease. The sample consisted of peripheral blood mononuclear cells (PBMCs), taken at new diagnosis, from a patient treated with antithyroid drugs. J is TRBJ1-1 and V is TRBV13, with a tentative D call TRBD1 (6 bases). CDR3: CASSRRGTNTEAFF. The CDR3 region has the DNA TGTGCCAGCAGTCGCAGGGGCACGAACACTGAAGCTTTCTTT.